Listed below are T cell receptor beta chains from one sample, sequenced in a study of graft-versus-host responses after intestinal transplantation. Method: immunoSEQ multiplex PCR; TCRdb's copy keeps in-frame clones and lacks some. The sample contains approximately 80,000 clones, approximately 88% of which appear only once. What these receptors recognize is not known. This sample comprised unstimulated CD4+ T cells sorted from spleen or lymph node cells, obtained before intestinal transplant. These TCRs come from a human donor who received an intestinal transplant. Each CDR3 is given with its conserved first and last residue. Each record gives: D gene, V gene, J gene, CDR3 protein. The D gene is left open where the match is weak.

D gene: -; V gene: TRBV28; J gene: TRBJ1-5; CDR3 protein: CASSLTDRSSNQPQHF
D gene: TRBD1; V gene: TRBV5-1; J gene: TRBJ1-2; CDR3 protein: CASSLWQGAPGYTF
D gene: TRBD2; V gene: TRBV5-4; J gene: TRBJ2-3; CDR3 protein: CASSLASGLGQGTQYF
D gene: TRBD1; V gene: TRBV5-1; J gene: TRBJ1-2; CDR3 protein: CASSPTSGTGQGYTF
D gene: TRBD1; V gene: TRBV5-1; J gene: TRBJ1-4; CDR3 protein: CASSPTGQGTNEKLFF
D gene: -; V gene: TRBV28; J gene: TRBJ1-2; CDR3 protein: CASEGPSGYTF
D gene: TRBD1; V gene: TRBV30; J gene: TRBJ1-2; CDR3 protein: CAWSVRTGSYGYTF
D gene: -; V gene: TRBV18; J gene: TRBJ1-2; CDR3 protein: CASSPPEGLYGYTF
D gene: -; V gene: TRBV21-1; J gene: TRBJ1-5; CDR3 protein: CASSKDDYRGLGQPQHF
D gene: -; V gene: TRBV29-1; J gene: TRBJ1-4; CDR3 protein: CSVGLGGEKLFF
D gene: TRBD2; V gene: TRBV28; J gene: TRBJ2-3; CDR3 protein: CASSLSSGGGQDTQYF
D gene: -; V gene: TRBV2; J gene: TRBJ1-4; CDR3 protein: CASSHYVKPGRRTNEKLFF
D gene: -; V gene: TRBV6-5; J gene: TRBJ1-1; CDR3 protein: CASLGQFEAFF
D gene: TRBD1; V gene: TRBV7-9; J gene: TRBJ2-3; CDR3 protein: CASSRTGQGRGTDTQYF
D gene: -; V gene: TRBV28; J gene: TRBJ1-2; CDR3 protein: CASAGARGDYTF
D gene: -; V gene: TRBV28; J gene: TRBJ2-1; CDR3 protein: CASSFSSVYNEQFF
D gene: TRBD2; V gene: TRBV4-1; J gene: TRBJ2-3; CDR3 protein: CASSQDLTSGGRDTQYF
D gene: -; V gene: TRBV19; J gene: TRBJ2-7; CDR3 protein: CASSIDLRSYEQYF
D gene: -; V gene: TRBV6-5; J gene: TRBJ2-1; CDR3 protein: CASGPRENEQFF
D gene: TRBD2; V gene: TRBV5-4; J gene: TRBJ2-7; CDR3 protein: CASSFGPFSGRAYEQYF
D gene: -; V gene: TRBV15; J gene: TRBJ1-4; CDR3 protein: CATSSHNEKLFF
D gene: TRBD1; V gene: TRBV15; J gene: TRBJ1-2; CDR3 protein: CATSTDRVGGYTF
D gene: -; V gene: TRBV7-8; J gene: TRBJ1-2; CDR3 protein: CASSLDRDYGYTF
D gene: -; V gene: TRBV30; J gene: TRBJ2-1; CDR3 protein: CAWSVRFGNEQFF
D gene: TRBD1; V gene: TRBV18; J gene: TRBJ1-6; CDR3 protein: CASSEGARSAPLHF
D gene: -; V gene: TRBV28; J gene: TRBJ2-7; CDR3 protein: CASSLAGPYEQYF
D gene: -; V gene: TRBV6-5; J gene: TRBJ1-3; CDR3 protein: CASRQISGNTIYF
D gene: TRBD1; V gene: TRBV5-4; J gene: TRBJ2-5; CDR3 protein: CASSRNRDRKETQYF
D gene: TRBD1; V gene: TRBV19; J gene: TRBJ2-4; CDR3 protein: CASSRPGQGNIQYF
D gene: -; V gene: TRBV19; J gene: TRBJ2-5; CDR3 protein: CASSLETAQETQYF
D gene: -; V gene: TRBV29-1; J gene: TRBJ2-7; CDR3 protein: CSATISYEQYF
D gene: -; V gene: TRBV6-1; J gene: TRBJ2-6; CDR3 protein: CASSEQGTVDVLTF
D gene: -; V gene: TRBV6-1; J gene: TRBJ1-5; CDR3 protein: CASSDTGHVPQHF
D gene: -; V gene: TRBV6-1; J gene: TRBJ2-2; CDR3 protein: CASSGGTHTGELFF
D gene: TRBD1; V gene: TRBV19; J gene: TRBJ2-5; CDR3 protein: CASSGRDRALETQYF
D gene: -; V gene: TRBV5-6; J gene: TRBJ1-4; CDR3 protein: CASSQSGRDEKLFF
D gene: TRBD1; V gene: TRBV19; J gene: TRBJ2-7; CDR3 protein: CASRGQNSYEQYF
D gene: -; V gene: TRBV7-9; J gene: TRBJ1-2; CDR3 protein: CASSLDGYGYTF
D gene: TRBD1; V gene: TRBV7-9; J gene: TRBJ2-5; CDR3 protein: CASTLGQAGGTQYF
D gene: TRBD1; V gene: TRBV19; J gene: TRBJ1-2; CDR3 protein: CASTPQGNYGYTF
D gene: -; V gene: TRBV7-3; J gene: TRBJ1-2; CDR3 protein: CASGPSEARGTNGYTF
D gene: -; V gene: TRBV6-5; J gene: TRBJ1-5; CDR3 protein: CASSTPREEHF
D gene: TRBD1; V gene: TRBV7-9; J gene: TRBJ2-1; CDR3 protein: CASSLLRARQGAGNEQFF
D gene: -; V gene: TRBV2; J gene: TRBJ2-1; CDR3 protein: CASRGGIEQFF
D gene: TRBD2; V gene: TRBV5-1; J gene: TRBJ2-1; CDR3 protein: CASSLGGDYQFEQFF
D gene: -; V gene: TRBV27; J gene: TRBJ2-3; CDR3 protein: CASRSWGGNTDTQYF
D gene: TRBD2; V gene: TRBV29-1; J gene: TRBJ2-5; CDR3 protein: CSVGGLARETQYF
D gene: TRBD2; V gene: TRBV5-1; J gene: TRBJ2-3; CDR3 protein: CASSLGTSGAGDTQYF
D gene: -; V gene: TRBV5-1; J gene: TRBJ2-7; CDR3 protein: CASSLEGSSGWEQYF
D gene: TRBD1; V gene: TRBV29-1; J gene: TRBJ2-7; CDR3 protein: CSVAETGVYEQYF
D gene: TRBD1; V gene: TRBV6-1; J gene: TRBJ2-2; CDR3 protein: CASSGQGAVGELFF
D gene: -; V gene: TRBV6-1; J gene: TRBJ1-4; CDR3 protein: CASSESTAGGEKLFF
D gene: -; V gene: TRBV5-1; J gene: TRBJ1-1; CDR3 protein: CASSGGTNTEAFF